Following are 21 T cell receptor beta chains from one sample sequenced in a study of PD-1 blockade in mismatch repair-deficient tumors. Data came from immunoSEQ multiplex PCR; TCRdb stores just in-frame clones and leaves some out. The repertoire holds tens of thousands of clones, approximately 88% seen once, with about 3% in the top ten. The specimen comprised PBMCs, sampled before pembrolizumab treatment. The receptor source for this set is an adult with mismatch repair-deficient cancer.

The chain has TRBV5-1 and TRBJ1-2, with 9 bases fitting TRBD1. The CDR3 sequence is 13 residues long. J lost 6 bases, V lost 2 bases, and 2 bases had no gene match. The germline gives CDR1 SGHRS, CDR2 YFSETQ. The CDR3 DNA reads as TGCGCCAGCAGCTTCGGACAGGGGCATGGCTACACCTTC. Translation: CASSFGQGHGYTF. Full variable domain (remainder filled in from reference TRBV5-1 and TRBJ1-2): KAGVTQTPRYLIKTRGQQVTLSCSPISGHRSVSWYQQTPGQGLQFLFEYFSETQRNKGNFPGRFSGRQFSNSRSEMNVSTLELGDSALYLCASSFGQGHGYTFGSGTRLTVV.

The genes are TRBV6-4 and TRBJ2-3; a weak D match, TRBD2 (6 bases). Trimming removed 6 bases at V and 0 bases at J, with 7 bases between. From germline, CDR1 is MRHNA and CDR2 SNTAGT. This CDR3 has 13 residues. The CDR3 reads CASSGSSTDTQYF. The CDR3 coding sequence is TGTGCCAGCAGCGGGAGTAGCACAGATACGCAGTATTTT.

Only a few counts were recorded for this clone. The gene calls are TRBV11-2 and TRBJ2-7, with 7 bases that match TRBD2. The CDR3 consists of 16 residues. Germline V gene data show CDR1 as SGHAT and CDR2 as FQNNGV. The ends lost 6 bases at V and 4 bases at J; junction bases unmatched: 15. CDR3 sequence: CASSQTLGGSRYEQYF. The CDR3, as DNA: TGTGCCAGCAGTCAAACACTGGGCGGGAGTCGGTACGAGCAGTACTTC.

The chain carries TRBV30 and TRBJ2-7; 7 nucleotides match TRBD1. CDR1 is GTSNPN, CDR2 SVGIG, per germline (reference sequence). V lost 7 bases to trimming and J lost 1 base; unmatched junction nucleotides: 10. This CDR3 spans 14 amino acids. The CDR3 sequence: CAYIRQGNSYEQYF. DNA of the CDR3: TGTGCCTATATCAGACAGGGTAATTCCTACGAGCAGTACTTC.

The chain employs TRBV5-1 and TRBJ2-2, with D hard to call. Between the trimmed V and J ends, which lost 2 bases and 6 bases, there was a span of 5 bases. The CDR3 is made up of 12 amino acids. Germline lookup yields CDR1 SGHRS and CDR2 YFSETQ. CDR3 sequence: CASSFEAGELFF. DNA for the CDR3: TGCGCCAGCAGCTTTGAGGCCGGGGAGCTGTTTTTT.

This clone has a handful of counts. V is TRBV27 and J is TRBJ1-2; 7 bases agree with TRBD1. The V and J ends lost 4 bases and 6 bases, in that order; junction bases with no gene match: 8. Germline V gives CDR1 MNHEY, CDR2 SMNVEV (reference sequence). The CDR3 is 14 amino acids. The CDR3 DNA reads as TGTGCCAGCAGTTCCAGGGGGTGGATTCATGGCTACACCTTC. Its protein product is CASSSRGWIHGYTF.

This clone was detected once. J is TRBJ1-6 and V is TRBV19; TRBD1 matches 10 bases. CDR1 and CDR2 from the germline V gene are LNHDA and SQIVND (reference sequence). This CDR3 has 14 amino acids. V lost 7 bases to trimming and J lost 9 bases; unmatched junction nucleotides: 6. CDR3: CASTRDRGGSPLHF. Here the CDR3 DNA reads TGTGCCAGTACTCGGGACAGGGGAGGTTCACCCCTCCACTTT.

Written as DNA, the CDR3 is TGTGCCAGCAGTGAATGGGGGGGCGATTACAATGAGCAGTTCTTC. It is translated as CASSEWGGDYNEQFF. This sequence joins TRBV6-1 and TRBJ2-1; D is perhaps TRBD2 (7 bases). Trimming shortened V by 2 bases and J by 4 bases, and 12 bases separated the two germline ends. Germline V lookup: CDR1 MNHNS, CDR2 SASEGT. The CDR3 runs 15 residues.

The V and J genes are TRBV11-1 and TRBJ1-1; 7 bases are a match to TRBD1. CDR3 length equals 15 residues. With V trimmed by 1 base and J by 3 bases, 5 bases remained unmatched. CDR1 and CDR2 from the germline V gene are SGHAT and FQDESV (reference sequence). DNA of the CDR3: TGTGCCAGCAGCTTAGTGTTACAGGGGTACACTGAAGCTTTCTTT. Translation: CASSLVLQGYTEAFF.

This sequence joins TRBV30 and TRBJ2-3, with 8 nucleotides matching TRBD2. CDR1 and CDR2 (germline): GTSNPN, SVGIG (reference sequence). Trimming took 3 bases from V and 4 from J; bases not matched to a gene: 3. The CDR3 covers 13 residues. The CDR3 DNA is TGTGCCTGGAGGTTGACTAGCGCAGATACGCAGTATTTT. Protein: CAWRLTSADTQYF. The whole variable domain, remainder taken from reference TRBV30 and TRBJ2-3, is SQTIHQWPATLVQPVGSPLSLECTVEGTSNPNLYWYRQAAGRGLQLLFYSVGIGQISSEVPQNLSASRPQDRQFILSSKKLLLSDSGFYLCAWRLTSADTQYFGPGTRLTVL.

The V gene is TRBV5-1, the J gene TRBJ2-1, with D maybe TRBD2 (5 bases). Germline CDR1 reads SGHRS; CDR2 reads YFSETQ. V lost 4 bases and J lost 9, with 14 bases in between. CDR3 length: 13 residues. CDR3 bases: TGCGCCAGCAGCCCGGAGGACGGAGTTGAGCAGTTCTTC. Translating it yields CASSPEDGVEQFF.

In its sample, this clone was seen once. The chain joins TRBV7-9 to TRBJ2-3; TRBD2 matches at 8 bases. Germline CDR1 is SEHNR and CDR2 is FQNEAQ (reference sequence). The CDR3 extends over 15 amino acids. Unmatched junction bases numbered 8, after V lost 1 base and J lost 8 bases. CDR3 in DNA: TGTGCCAGCAGCTTAGAACTAGCGGTTGGGGGTACGCAGTATTTT. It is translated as CASSLELAVGGTQYF.

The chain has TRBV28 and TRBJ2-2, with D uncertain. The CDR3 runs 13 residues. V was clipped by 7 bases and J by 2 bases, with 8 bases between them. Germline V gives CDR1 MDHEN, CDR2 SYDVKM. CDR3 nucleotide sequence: TGTGCCAGCAAACCTAGAAACACCGGGGAGCTGTTTTTT. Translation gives CASKPRNTGELFF.

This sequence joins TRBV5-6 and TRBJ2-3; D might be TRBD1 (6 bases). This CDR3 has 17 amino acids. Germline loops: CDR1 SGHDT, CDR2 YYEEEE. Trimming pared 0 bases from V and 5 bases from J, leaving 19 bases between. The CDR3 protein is CASSLEGSSGARDTQYF. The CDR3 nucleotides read TGTGCCAGCAGCTTGGAGGGGTCGTCAGGGGCCCGAGATACGCAGTATTTT.

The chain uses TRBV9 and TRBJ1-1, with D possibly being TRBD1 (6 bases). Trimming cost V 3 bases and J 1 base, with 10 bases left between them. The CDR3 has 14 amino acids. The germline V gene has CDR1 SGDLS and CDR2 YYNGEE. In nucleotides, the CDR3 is TGTGCCAGCAGCGCGGGACAACAGAACACTGAAGCTTTCTTT. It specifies CASSAGQQNTEAFF.

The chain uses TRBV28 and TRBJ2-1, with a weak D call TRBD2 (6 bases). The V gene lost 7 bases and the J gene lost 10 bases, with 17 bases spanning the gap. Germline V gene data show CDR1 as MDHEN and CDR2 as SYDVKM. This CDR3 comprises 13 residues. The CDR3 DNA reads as TGTGCCAGCACCGAGAATCTAGCGAGCGAGCAGTTCTTC. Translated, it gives CASTENLASEQFF.

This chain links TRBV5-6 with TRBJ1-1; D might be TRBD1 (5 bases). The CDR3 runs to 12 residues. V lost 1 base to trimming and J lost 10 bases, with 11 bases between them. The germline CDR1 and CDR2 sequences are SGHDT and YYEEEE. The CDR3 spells CASSLRGISAFF. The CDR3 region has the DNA TGTGCCAGCAGCTTGCGGGGGATATCAGCTTTCTTT.

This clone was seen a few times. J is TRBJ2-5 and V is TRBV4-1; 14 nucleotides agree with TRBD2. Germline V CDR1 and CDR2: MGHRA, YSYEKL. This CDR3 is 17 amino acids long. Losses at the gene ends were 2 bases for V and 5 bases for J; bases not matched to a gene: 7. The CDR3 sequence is CASSQRTSGRLGETQYF. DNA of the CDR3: TGCGCCAGCAGCCAACGGACTAGCGGGAGGCTGGGGGAGACCCAGTACTTC.

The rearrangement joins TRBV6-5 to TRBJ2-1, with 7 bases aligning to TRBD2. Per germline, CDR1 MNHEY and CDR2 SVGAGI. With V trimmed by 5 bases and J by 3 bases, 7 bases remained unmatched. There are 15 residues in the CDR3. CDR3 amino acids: CASSPGASGYNEQFF. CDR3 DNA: TGTGCCAGCAGTCCCGGGGCTAGCGGCTACAATGAGCAGTTCTTC.

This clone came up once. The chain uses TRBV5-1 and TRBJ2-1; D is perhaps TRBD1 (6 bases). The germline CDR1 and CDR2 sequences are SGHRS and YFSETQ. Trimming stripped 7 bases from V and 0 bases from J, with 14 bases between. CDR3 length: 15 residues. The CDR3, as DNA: TGCGCCAGCGCTGCAGAGACAGGCTCCTACAATGAGCAGTTCTTC. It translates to CASAAETGSYNEQFF.

The CDR3 sequence is CASSFTAAGTEAFF. The CDR3 DNA sequence: TGTGCCAGCAGTTTCACGGCTGCGGGCACTGAAGCTTTCTTT. The chain has TRBV6-6 and TRBJ1-1; D gene ambiguous. V gave up 4 bases and J gave up 4 bases, with 13 bases separating them. Germline CDR1 is MNHNY and CDR2 is SVGAGI (reference sequence). This CDR3 has 14 amino acids.